This TCR beta chain was sequenced in a study of T cell responses to AZD1222 COVID-19 vaccine. Clones were read by immunoSEQ multiplex PCR, and TCRdb kept only the in-frame ones, dropping some. The repertoire holds roughly 140,000 clones, with around 88% as singletons. V gave up 4 bases and J gave up 5 bases, with 15 bases separating them. The CDR3 is 15 amino acids. Germline V gene lookup returns CDR1 SNHLY and CDR2 FYNNEI. The source material was peripheral blood, sampled on day 0 of AZD1222 vaccination. The sequence was collected from an adult in good health. The chain is built from TRBV2 and TRBJ1-5, with D tentatively TRBD1 (5 bases). The CDR3 DNA sequence: TGTGCCAGCAGTGTTGGCAGGGCTTCATATCAGCCCCAGCATTTT. Residues: CASSVGRASYQPQHF.